The 30 T cell receptor beta chains below were found in one sample sequenced in a study of cytomegalovirus exposure and HLA in healthy donors. Primers for the PCR totalled 60 Vbeta and 13 Jbeta. The data were produced by immunoSEQ multiplex PCR, yet TCRdb's version contains in-frame clones alone and is incomplete. This sample has around 220,000 clones; about 75% occur once, and the top ten carry more than 1.5%. Source material: PBMCs. The receptors derive from a man in his late teens or twenties in good health and CMV-seronegative.

This clone was counted a few times. This sequence joins TRBV29-1 and TRBJ2-5; 7 nucleotides match TRBD2. Trimming cost V 4 bases and J 1 base; bases outside gene matches: 3. Germline CDR1 SQVTM, CDR2 ANQGSEA. This CDR3 is built from 13 residues. In nucleotides, the CDR3 is TGCAGCGTTGGGGCGGGGGTCCAAGAGACCCAGTACTTC. It specifies CSVGAGVQETQYF.

The V call is TRBV11-2, the J call TRBJ2-5, with 9 positions matching TRBD1. The ends lost 5 bases at V and 5 bases at J; junction bases unmatched: 6. The CDR3 is made up of 14 amino acids. Germline assignment: CDR1 SGHAT and CDR2 FQNNGV. CDR3: CASSRTGAQETQYF. For the CDR3, the DNA is TGTGCCAGCAGCCGGACAGGGGCACAGGAGACCCAGTACTTC.

This clone has just a few counts. V is TRBV7-2 and J is TRBJ1-1; the match to TRBD1 covers 8 bases. The ends lost 5 bases at V and 4 bases at J; junction bases unmatched: 6. Germline V gene lookup returns CDR1 SGHTA and CDR2 FQGNSA. The CDR3 has 14 amino acids. In nucleotides, the CDR3 is TGTGCCAGCAGCCTTACAGGGGGGGTCACTGAAGCTTTCTTT. This sequence encodes CASSLTGGVTEAFF.

The chain carries TRBV5-1 and TRBJ1-4, with D perhaps TRBD1 (5 bases). The length of the CDR3 is 15 residues. V was cut by 7 bases and J by 5 bases, with 18 bases left in between. Germline CDR1 reads SGHRS; CDR2 reads YFSETQ. CDR3 region: CASSPGVGLNEKLFF. The DNA for the CDR3 is TGCGCCAGCTCTCCGGGGGTCGGGCTAAATGAAAAACTGTTTTTT.

This clone was observed a single time. V is TRBV27 and J is TRBJ1-2, with D unclear. The germline gives CDR1 MNHEY, CDR2 SMNVEV (reference sequence). Trimming stripped 10 bases from V and 6 bases from J, with 18 bases between. This CDR3 is 13 amino acids long. CDR3 region: CATKDINYDGYTF. CDR3 bases: TGTGCCACCAAAGATATTAACTATGATGGCTACACCTTC.

This chain connects TRBV11-2 to TRBJ1-1, with 12 bases fitting TRBD1. Germline CDR1 is SGHAT and CDR2 is FQNNGV. The CDR3 sequence is 14 residues long. Unmatched junction bases numbered 9, after V lost 3 bases and J lost 13 bases. Here the CDR3 DNA reads TGTGCCAGCAGCTTGGGTCCGGGACAGGGGGCTCTTTTCTTT. Its translation is CASSLGPGQGALFF.

The CDR3 reads CASSPRLLTGLGDTQYF. In nucleotides, the CDR3 is TGTGCCAGCAGCCCCCGGCTACTGACAGGGCTAGGAGATACGCAGTATTTT. The chain combines TRBV7-9 with TRBJ2-3; 7 bases align to TRBD1. The CDR3 consists of 17 residues. The junction had 16 bases not matched to a gene; V was cut back by 5 bases and J by 5 bases. Per germline, CDR1 SEHNR and CDR2 FQNEAQ (reference sequence).

The chain has TRBV4-3 and TRBJ2-1; tentatively, D is TRBD2 (7 bases). V was trimmed by 5 bases and J by 3 bases, leaving 11 bases between them. This CDR3 contains 14 residues. From germline, CDR1 is LGHNA and CDR2 YSLEER. The DNA for the CDR3 is TGCGCCAGCAGCAGGGGGGGGAACTACAATGAGCAGTTCTTC. Its protein product is CASSRGGNYNEQFF.

The chain uses TRBV11-3 and TRBJ2-3; D call uncertain. Germline V CDR1 and CDR2: SGHNT, YENEEA. The CDR3 loop spans 14 amino acids. V was clipped by 1 base and J by 2 bases, with 7 bases between them. The CDR3 sequence is CASSLGLFTDTQYF. The CDR3 coding sequence is TGTGCCAGCAGCTTAGGCCTATTCACAGATACGCAGTATTTT.

The J gene is TRBJ2-4, the V gene TRBV6-5; maybe TRBD1 (5 bases). V lost 6 bases and J 5 bases, leaving 17 bases between the germline ends. Germline lookup yields CDR1 MNHEY and CDR2 SVGAGI. The CDR3 sequence is 15 residues long. In DNA, the CDR3 is TGTGCCAGCAGCTCCGGTCCAGGACATCAAAACATTCAGTACTTC. Translation gives CASSSGPGHQNIQYF.

The chain has TRBV5-1 and TRBJ2-7; 9 bases align to TRBD1. The CDR3 is 15 residues long. Trimming at V came to 3 bases and at J to 3 bases, leaving 7 bases not matched to a gene. Germline V CDR1 and CDR2: SGHRS, YFSETQ. CDR3 bases: TGCGCCAGCAGCTCGGACAGGGGATGGAACTACGAGCAGTACTTC. Translating gives CASSSDRGWNYEQYF.

The chain recombines TRBV6-5 with TRBJ2-1; 15 positions match TRBD2. Germline CDR1 and CDR2: MNHEY and SVGAGI. The V gene end was trimmed by 4 bases and the J gene end by 9 bases; junction bases not matched to a gene: 4. This CDR3 spans 15 amino acids. Written as DNA, the CDR3 is TGTGCCAGCAGTTGGACTAGCGGGGGGGACGGTGAGCAGTTCTTC. Amino acid sequence: CASSWTSGGDGEQFF.

The rearrangement links TRBV7-4 to TRBJ1-4; 7 nucleotides match TRBD1. Germline V gene sequence: CDR1 SGHVT, CDR2 SQSDAQ. This CDR3 region has 15 residues. After removal of 1 base from V and 5 bases from J, the junction contained 4 bases not matched to a gene. CDR3 region: CASSLGTGANEKLFF. The CDR3, as DNA: TGTGCCAGCAGCTTAGGGACAGGCGCAAATGAAAAACTGTTTTTT.

This clone has more than one count but fewer than ten. V gene TRBV11-2 combines with J gene TRBJ1-1; the D is unclear. The CDR3 length is 11 residues. Per germline, CDR1 SGHAT and CDR2 FQNNGV. V lost 5 bases to trimming and J lost 5 bases, with 6 bases between them. CDR3 sequence (DNA): TGTGCCAGCAGCCCAGGTACTGAAGCTTTCTTT. Its protein product is CASSPGTEAFF.

This chain joins TRBV9 and TRBJ1-2; D may be TRBD1 (5 bases). Between the trimmed V and J ends, which lost 0 bases and 7 bases, there was a span of 13 bases. The CDR3 spans 14 residues. Germline CDR1 reads SGDLS; CDR2 reads YYNGEE. CDR3 nucleotides: TGTGCCAGCAGCGTAGAAGGGTTTAGGGGTGGCTACACCTTC. Its translation: CASSVEGFRGGYTF.

This clone was recorded only once. V is TRBV5-1 and J is TRBJ1-2; TRBD1 agrees at 9 bases. The germline V gene encodes CDR1 SGHRS and CDR2 YFSETQ. The V gene end was trimmed by 0 bases and the J gene end by 4 bases; junction bases not matched to a gene: 1. The CDR3 runs 14 residues. CDR3 bases: TGCGCCAGCAGCTTGGGACAGGGGGTCTATGGCTACACCTTC. This codes for CASSLGQGVYGYTF.

DNA of the CDR3: TGTGCCAGCAGCTTAGAACGGGTCAGCTCCTACAATGAGCAGTTCTTC. Protein: CASSLERVSSYNEQFF. The chain couples TRBV11-3 to TRBJ2-1; D ambiguous. From germline, CDR1 is SGHNT and CDR2 YENEEA. Trimming removed 0 bases at V and 0 bases at J, with 9 bases between. The CDR3 covers 16 residues.

This clone was seen more than once but under ten times. This chain joins TRBV5-1 and TRBJ1-1; TRBD1 matches 8 bases. In germline, CDR1 is SGHRS, CDR2 YFSETQ. Germline trimming cut 4 bases from V and 4 bases from J; bases unmatched to any gene: 3. The CDR3 spans 13 residues. CDR3 in DNA: TGCGCCAGCAGCGTGGACAGGGCCACTGAAGCTTTCTTT. Translation: CASSVDRATEAFF.

For this clone: One junction end does not reproduce the germline sequence, and a read error may be involved. The genes are TRBV7-9 and TRBJ1-1; weak D call: TRBD1 (5 bases). The CDR3 extends over 15 amino acids. CDR1 SEHNR and CDR2 FQNEAQ come from the germline V gene (reference sequence). The CDR3 protein is CSSSSADRALKEAFF. The CDR3 nucleotides read TGTTCCAGCAGTTCCGCCGACAGAGCGTTGAAGGAAGCTTTCTTT. The full variable domain, with the rest looked up from reference TRBV7-9 and TRBJ1-1, is DTGVSQNPRHKITKRGQNVTFRCDPISEHNRLYWYRQTLGQGPEFLTYFQNEAQLEKSRLLSDRFSAERPKGSFSTLEIQRTEQGDSAMYLCSSSSADRALKEAFFGQGTRLTVV.

The chain combines TRBV6-6 with TRBJ1-4, with D tentatively TRBD1 (5 bases). V lost 4 bases and J 12 bases, leaving 12 bases between the germline ends. CDR1 is MNHNY and CDR2 is SVGAGI in the germline V gene (reference sequence). The CDR3 is 12 amino acids. The chain's CDR3 is CASSSLAQELFF. CDR3 nucleotides: TGTGCCAGCAGTTCCCTGGCACAGGAACTGTTTTTT.

The chain combines TRBV10-2 with TRBJ2-1; D might be TRBD2 (5 bases). V was trimmed by 3 bases and J by 5 bases, leaving 8 bases between them. The germline gives CDR1 WSHSY, CDR2 SAAADI. This CDR3 has 13 residues. The CDR3 loop reads CASSEKRNNEQFF. As DNA, the CDR3 is TGCGCCAGCAGTGAAAAGCGGAACAATGAGCAGTTCTTC.

This clone was seen just once. This chain uses TRBV7-9 with TRBJ1-2, with D unresolved. The CDR3 runs to 13 residues. Germline lookup yields CDR1 SEHNR and CDR2 FQNEAQ (reference sequence). With 1 base removed from V and 7 bases from J, the gap between germline ends came to 10 bases. The CDR3 sequence is CASSLESGGGYTF. The CDR3 nucleotides read TGTGCCAGCAGCTTAGAGTCAGGAGGTGGCTACACCTTC.

The rearrangement uses TRBV27 and TRBJ2-7; D remains ambiguous. V lost 1 base, J lost 2 bases, and 12 bases lay in between. The CDR3 loop spans 15 amino acids. The germline gives CDR1 MNHEY, CDR2 SMNVEV (reference sequence). CDR3 sequence: CASSLLAGRAYEQYF. DNA of the CDR3: TGTGCCAGCAGTTTATTGGCAGGCAGAGCCTACGAGCAGTACTTC.

This clone has more than one count but fewer than ten. The genes are TRBV7-8 and TRBJ2-5; D might be TRBD2 (6 bases). Germline CDR1 reads SGHVS; CDR2 reads FQNEAQ. This CDR3 spans 16 amino acids. V lost 0 bases, J lost 1 base, and 12 bases lay in between. The CDR3 here is CASSLARGRGQETQYF. As DNA, the CDR3 is TGTGCCAGCAGCTTAGCGCGGGGAAGGGGCCAAGAGACCCAGTACTTC.

The chain recombines TRBV7-9 with TRBJ2-7; D might be TRBD2 (5 bases). The CDR3 sequence is 15 residues long. Germline V gives CDR1 SEHNR, CDR2 FQNEAQ (reference sequence). Trimming took 3 bases from V and 1 from J, leaving 13 bases between them. The CDR3 DNA reads as TGTGCCAGCAGCTTTGAGGAACGGGATTCCTACGAGCAGTACTTC. Protein product: CASSFEERDSYEQYF.

V gene TRBV5-8 combines with J gene TRBJ1-3; the D is unclear. The CDR3 has 16 amino acids. Germline V CDR1 and CDR2: SGHTS, YDEGEE. The germline V and J ends were trimmed by 0 bases and 0 bases, with 10 bases remaining between them. CDR3 sequence reads: CASSLARVASGNTIYF. As DNA, the CDR3 is TGTGCCAGCAGCTTGGCCCGGGTAGCCTCTGGAAACACCATATATTTT.

The chain recombines TRBV15 with TRBJ1-1; D gene uncertain. This CDR3 is 15 amino acids long. The V end was cut by 0 bases, the J end by 0 bases, with 8 bases between. The germline gives CDR1 LNHNV, CDR2 YYDKDF (reference sequence). The CDR3 is CATSRDRGLNTEAFF. In DNA, the CDR3 is TGTGCCACCAGCAGAGATAGAGGTCTGAACACTGAAGCTTTCTTT.

The count of this clone is one. The chain recombines TRBV14 with TRBJ2-3; the match to TRBD2 covers 14 bases. V was clipped by 0 bases and J by 0 bases; unmatched bases: 11. The germline gives CDR1 SGHDN, CDR2 FVKESK. This CDR3 is 21 amino acids long. The CDR3: CASSQDGLGLAGDSSTDTQYF. DNA for the CDR3: TGTGCCAGCAGCCAAGACGGACTGGGACTAGCGGGAGATTCTAGCACAGATACGCAGTATTTT.

This clone has only one observation. The rearrangement uses TRBV30 and TRBJ2-3; 14 bases fit TRBD2. The V gene end was trimmed by 0 bases and the J gene end by 6 bases; junction bases not matched to a gene: 8. Germline-derived CDR1 and CDR2 are GTSNPN and SVGIG (reference sequence). The CDR3 extends over 17 amino acids. Here the CDR3 DNA reads TGTGCCTGGAGTGTGATCCGGACTAGCGGGGGGACGGATACGCAGTATTTT. It codes for CAWSVIRTSGGTDTQYF. Filled out from reference TRBV30 and TRBJ2-3, the complete variable domain reads SQTIHQWPATLVQPVGSPLSLECTVEGTSNPNLYWYRQAAGRGLQLLFYSVGIGQISSEVPQNLSASRPQDRQFILSSKKLLLSDSGFYLCAWSVIRTSGGTDTQYFGPGTRLTVL.

This clone was seen more than once but under ten times. The chain recombines TRBV18 with TRBJ2-7; D is perhaps TRBD2 (7 bases). Germline CDR1 reads KGHSH; CDR2 reads LQKENI. This CDR3 region has 14 residues. V was shortened by 2 bases and J by 6 bases, with 14 bases between the two germline ends. DNA of the CDR3: TGTGCCAGCTCACCAGGGGGGGGCCTCTCCGAGCAGTACTTC. This gives the protein CASSPGGGLSEQYF.